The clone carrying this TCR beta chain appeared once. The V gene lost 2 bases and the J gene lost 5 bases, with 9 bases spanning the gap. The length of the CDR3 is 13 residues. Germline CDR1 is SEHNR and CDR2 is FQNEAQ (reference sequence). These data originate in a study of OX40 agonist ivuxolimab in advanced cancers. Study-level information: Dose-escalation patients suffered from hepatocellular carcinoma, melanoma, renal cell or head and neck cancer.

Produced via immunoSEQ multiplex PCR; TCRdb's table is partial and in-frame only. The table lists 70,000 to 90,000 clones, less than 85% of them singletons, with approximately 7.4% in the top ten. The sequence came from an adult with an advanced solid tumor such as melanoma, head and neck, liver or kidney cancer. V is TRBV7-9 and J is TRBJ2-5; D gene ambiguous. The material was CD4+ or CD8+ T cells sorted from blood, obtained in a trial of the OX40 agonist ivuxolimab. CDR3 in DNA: TGTGCCAGCAGCTTAAACGCCGGGGAGACCCAGTACTTC. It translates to CASSLNAGETQYF.